This T cell receptor beta chain is drawn from a study of T cells after yellow fever vaccination. CDR1 is MDHEN and CDR2 is SYDVKM in the germline V gene. The CDR3 runs 15 residues. The V end lost 7 bases, the J end lost 0 bases, and 10 bases lay between the germline ends. The 5'RACE template-switching step produced TCR cDNA and added a universal primer site and UMIs. Using its own MiXCR run on the 5' RACE reads, TCRdb lists one record per CDR3 protein. Of approximately 300,000 distinct CDR3 sequences in the sample, around 7% were seen once. The sequence came from a man younger than 35 who received the YFV17D yellow fever vaccine. The material sequenced was PBMCs, taken about 49 days after the first yellow fever vaccination. The rearrangement uses TRBV28 and TRBJ2-6; TRBD1 is a possible D gene (5 bases). CDR3 nucleotides: TGTGCCAGCATAGGGGCAGACTCTGGGGCCAACGTCCTGACTTTC. Encoded protein: CASIGADSGANVLTF. The variable domain in full, with the rest retrieved from reference TRBV28 and TRBJ2-6, is DVKVTQSSRYLVKRTGEKVFLECVQDMDHENMFWYRQDPGLGLRLIYFSYDVKMKEKGDIPEGYSVSREKKERFSLILESASTNQTSMYLCASIGADSGANVLTFGAGSRLTVL.